Listed here are 3 T cell receptor beta chains from one sample, sequenced in a study of shared clonotypes between healthy human individuals. The assay was immunoSEQ multiplex PCR, and TCRdb's table has in-frame clones only and misses some. The table lists over 850,000 clones, around three quarters of them singletons, with 0.5% to 0.65% in the top ten. The specimen was memory CD4+ T cells from PBMCs. The subset here: CD45RA-negative fraction. The receptors were sampled from a man aged 18 to 30 in good health. Some clones in this sample may be carry-over from other donors' samples.

The chain recombines TRBV5-1 with TRBJ2-3, with D tentatively TRBD2 (6 bases). Germline loops: CDR1 SGHRS, CDR2 YFSETQ. The CDR3 loop spans 16 amino acids. Trimming removed 2 bases at V and 0 bases at J, with 13 bases between. CDR3 amino acids: CASSLLAYPSTDTQYF. The CDR3 coding sequence is TGCGCCAGCAGCTTACTAGCTTACCCTAGCACAGATACGCAGTATTTT.

The CDR3 DNA follows: TGTGCCAGCCGTAAAGGGGTTACATACGAGCAGTACTTC. Protein sequence: CASRKGVTYEQYF. V is TRBV28 and J is TRBJ2-7, with D perhaps TRBD1 (5 bases). Trimming left V 8 bases short and J 4 bases short, with 15 bases between. The CDR3 loop spans 13 amino acids. Germline assignment: CDR1 MDHEN and CDR2 SYDVKM.

This clone was seen once. This chain uses TRBV4-2 with TRBJ2-7, with 7 bases lining up with TRBD2. The germline gives CDR1 LGHNA, CDR2 YNFKEQ. Trimming removed 1 base from V and 4 bases from J; junction bases left unmatched: 7. CDR3 length equals 15 residues. CDR3 nucleotides: TGTGCCAGCAGCCAAGGTGGTGTAGCGGGTTACGAGCAGTACTTC. Its protein product is CASSQGGVAGYEQYF.